This T cell receptor (beta chain) came from a study of beta chain features in type 1 diabetes. Study-level background: Patients shared similar age, gender and cell yields with healthy donors.

Reverse transcribing all isolated RNA meant expressed TCRB transcripts were sequenced. Using immunoSEQ multiplex PCR, the repertoire was profiled, and TCRdb retains in-frame clones only, with some absent. The sample consists of more than 300,000 clones, around 10% of them appearing once. Broader study findings: Although PCR might favor shorter templates, it would do so equally in patients and controls. Among patients with Type 1 diabetes, TCRB CDR3s were moderately but significantly shorter in every one of the four CD4+ subsets.

Germline V CDR1 and CDR2: SGHRS, YFSETQ. The ends were cut back, 2 bases at V and 6 bases at J, with 16 bases in the middle. The CDR3 has 15 residues. To note about this clone: Its antigen remains unknown.

Sequenced input: central memory CD4+ T cells from blood. The chain recombines TRBV5-1 with TRBJ2-3; D possibly corresponds to TRBD1 (5 bases). The TCR sequence derives from a man aged 25 to 40 with type 1 diabetes. Here the CDR3 reads CASSFGPGNGDTQYF. The CDR3 nucleotides read TGCGCCAGCAGCTTTGGTCCAGGGAATGGGGATACGCAGTATTTT.